The T cell receptor (beta chain) described here comes from a study of T cells after yellow fever vaccination. Broader study findings: Post-booster reappearance was seen for most primary-vaccination clones (around 96% CD4, roughly 88% CD8). Sorted repertoires could include abundant contaminating clonotypes from bulk cells. Although the secondary response was weaker, it peaked faster, at day 5 versus 15.

This clonotype has a handful of counts. By 5'RACE template switching, TCR cDNA was produced, with a universal primer site and UMIs added in the process. Via MiXCR, TCRdb re-called the 5' RACE reads, giving one row per CDR3 protein. The sample holds tens of thousands of distinct CDR3 sequences, about 14% seen once. Source: CD8+ T cells not binding an NS4B(214-222) dextramer, sorted from PBMCs, taken more than 20 days after the first yellow fever vaccination. The receptor was isolated from a man aged 18-30 years who received the YFV17D yellow fever vaccine.

The CDR3 is CSASPRGGGGLLYEQYF. The CDR3 region has the DNA TGCAGTGCCTCCCCCCGGGGTGGCGGGGGGCTTCTTTACGAGCAGTACTTC. The chain joins TRBV20-1 to TRBJ2-7, with 8 bases aligning to TRBD2. V shed 6 bases, J shed 4 bases, and the junction held 20 bases outside the gene matches. This CDR3 region has 17 residues. Germline values: CDR1 DFQATT, CDR2 SNEGSKA (reference sequence).